The 29 T cell receptor beta chains given below trace back to one sample, sequenced in a study of CD8 T cells in Susac syndrome. An input of about 0.45 to 1 ug of RNA was subjected to reverse transcription using random hexamers. MiXCR was run by TCRdb on the immunoSEQ multiplex PCR reads, yielding one entry per CDR3 protein. The sample carries about 150,000 distinct CDR3 sequences, about 94% recorded once. Sample: CD4+ T cells from PBMCs. These receptor sequences come from a human donor with Susac syndrome.

DNA for the CDR3: TGTGCCAGCAGCCCTATACAGGGGCTTCAAGATACGCAGTATTTT. Protein product: CASSPIQGLQDTQYF. The V and J genes are TRBV11-2 and TRBJ2-3, with 7 bases identical to TRBD1. J gave up 5 bases and V 5 bases, and 10 bases lay outside the gene matches. The germline CDR1 and CDR2 sequences are SGHAT and FQNNGV. The CDR3 length is 15 residues.

The gene calls are TRBV20-1 and TRBJ2-3, with TRBD2 matching over 9 bases. In germline, CDR1 is DFQATT, CDR2 SNEGSKA (reference sequence). CDR3 length equals 15 residues. V lost 0 bases and J lost 6; bases outside the gene matches: 7. CDR3 nucleotides: TGCAGTGCTAGAGATCTGCGGGGGGGCCGCGATACGCAGTATTTT. It codes for CSARDLRGGRDTQYF.

The V call is TRBV5-4, the J call TRBJ2-6, with TRBD2 identical over 16 bases. V was clipped by 4 bases and J by 3 bases; unmatched bases: 4. The CDR3 has 18 residues. The germline V gene encodes CDR1 SGHNT and CDR2 YYREEE (reference sequence). The CDR3 sequence: CASSPGTSGRGGANVLTF. CDR3 nucleotides: TGTGCCAGCAGCCCTGGGACTAGCGGGAGGGGTGGGGCCAACGTCCTGACTTTC.

The chain carries TRBV5-6 and TRBJ2-5, with TRBD1 matching over 7 bases. This CDR3 contains 15 residues. The germline CDR1 and CDR2 sequences are SGHDT and YYEEEE. J lost 5 bases, V lost 6 bases, and 13 bases had no gene match. The CDR3 here is CASTKLGDSVETQYF. DNA of the CDR3: TGTGCCAGCACCAAACTTGGGGACAGTGTGGAGACCCAGTACTTC.

The gene calls are TRBV20-1 and TRBJ2-5; 13 bases match TRBD2. This CDR3 contains 15 residues. J gave up 5 bases and V 5 bases, and 8 bases lay outside the gene matches. Germline loops: CDR1 DFQATT, CDR2 SNEGSKA (reference sequence). The CDR3 spells CSAGRTSGRKETQYF. DNA for the CDR3: TGCAGTGCTGGCAGGACTAGCGGGAGAAAGGAGACCCAGTACTTC.

The chain carries TRBV12-3 or TRBV12-4 and TRBJ2-6; D not certain. Trimming cost V 6 bases and J 2 bases, with 11 bases left between them. CDR3 length: 15 amino acids. In DNA, the CDR3 is TGTGCCAGCAGCAGGTCGTTAACTGGGGCCAACGTCCTGACTTTC. Protein sequence: CASSRSLTGANVLTF.

This clonotype was picked up one time. This rearrangement joins TRBV29-1 to TRBJ2-3; D not certain. The V gene's germline CDR1 is SQVTM and CDR2 ANQGSEA. This CDR3 comprises 11 residues. The ends were cut back, 5 bases at V and 7 bases at J, with 10 bases in the middle. The CDR3 loop is CSVHSSYTQYF. The CDR3 DNA is TGCAGCGTTCATTCGTCCTATACGCAGTATTTT.

J is TRBJ2-1 and V is TRBV20-1, with D perhaps being TRBD1 or TRBD2 (5 bases each). Germline V gene lookup returns CDR1 DFQATT and CDR2 SNEGSKA (reference sequence). V lost 6 bases to trimming and J lost 9 bases, with 21 bases between them. This CDR3 is built from 14 residues. Written as DNA, the CDR3 is TGCAGTGCCCAAACGGCTAGACGGGGCGGTGAGCAGTTCTTC. Encoded protein: CSAQTARRGGEQFF.

The genes are TRBV21-1 and TRBJ2-5; the DNA was not used to check the table's D call, TRBD1. TRBV21-1 constitutes a pseudogene. This CDR3 comprises 13 residues. As DNA, the CDR3 is TGTGCCAGCACGATAACAGGGGTGGAGACCCAGTACTTC. Its translation is CASTITGVETQYF.

The V call is TRBV5-1, the J call TRBJ2-3, with D perhaps matching TRBD2 (6 bases). CDR1 and CDR2 (germline): SGHRS, YFSETQ. V lost 7 bases to trimming and J lost 0 bases, with 15 bases between them. This CDR3 is built from 15 residues. CDR3 amino acids: CASGSAAGSTDTQYF. The CDR3 bases are TGCGCCAGCGGTTCCGCGGCGGGGAGCACAGATACGCAGTATTTT.

The CDR3 spells CASSLDRDEQFF. CDR3 nucleotide sequence: TGTGCCAGCAGCTTGGATAGGGATGAGCAGTTCTTC. The gene calls are TRBV5-4 and TRBJ2-1, with unresolved D. Germline assignment: CDR1 SGHNT and CDR2 YYREEE (reference sequence). The V gene lost 0 bases and the J gene lost 8 bases, with 6 bases spanning the gap. The CDR3 length is 12 residues.

This rearrangement joins TRBV12-3 or TRBV12-4 to TRBJ2-6; D ambiguous. The CDR3 length is 13 residues. Trimming took 6 bases from V and 4 from J, leaving 7 bases between them. The CDR3: CASRFQGANVLTF. The CDR3, as DNA: TGTGCCAGCAGATTCCAGGGGGCCAACGTCCTGACTTTC.

This clonotype occurred once. The chain carries TRBV18 and TRBJ2-6; D call uncertain. Trimming stripped 0 bases from V and 0 bases from J, with 9 bases between. The CDR3 has 17 amino acids. CDR1 is KGHSH and CDR2 is LQKENI in the germline V gene. The CDR3 DNA reads TGTGCCAGCTCACCACCGGCACCCAGCTCTGGGGCCAACGTCCTGACTTTC. Its protein product is CASSPPAPSSGANVLTF. The whole variable domain, remainder taken from reference TRBV18 and TRBJ2-6, is NAGVMQNPRHLVRRRGQEARLRCSPMKGHSHVYWYRQLPEEGLKFMVYLQKENIIDESGMPKERFSAEFPKEGPSILRIQQVVRGDSAAYFCASSPPAPSSGANVLTFGAGSRLTVL.

The chain carries TRBV3-1 and TRBJ1-1; D is undetermined. Germline CDR1 is LGHDT and CDR2 is YNNKEL (reference sequence). Trimming removed 0 bases from V and 1 base from J, with 3 bases in between. The CDR3 has 13 residues. CDR3 coding DNA: TGTGCCAGCAGCCAAGACAAGAACACTGAAGCTTTCTTT. Amino acids: CASSQDKNTEAFF.

This rearrangement joins TRBV11-2 to TRBJ2-5; 11 bases are a match to TRBD1. CDR3 length: 15 residues. Looked up from germline, CDR1 is SGHAT and CDR2 is FQNNGV. V was pared by 5 bases and J by 4 bases, with 6 bases of the junction left unmatched. CDR3: CASSADRGRGETQYF. CDR3 bases: TGTGCCAGCAGCGCGGACAGGGGGCGGGGAGAGACCCAGTACTTC.

The chain has TRBV20-1 and TRBJ2-3, with 7 bases lining up with TRBD1. Trimming took 2 bases from V and 3 from J; bases not matched to a gene: 5. Germline values: CDR1 DFQATT, CDR2 SNEGSKA (reference sequence). The CDR3 loop spans 14 amino acids. The CDR3 DNA reads as TGCAGTGCTAGATCCCCGGACAGGACAGATACGCAGTATTTT. Translation gives CSARSPDRTDTQYF.

This clonotype was found once. This sequence joins TRBV3-1 and TRBJ2-3; 11 positions match TRBD2. Germline V gene data show CDR1 as LGHDT and CDR2 as YNNKEL (reference sequence). This CDR3 contains 14 residues. The J segment lost 8 bases and the V segment lost 4 bases, leaving 5 bases of the junction unmatched. The CDR3 coding sequence is TGTGCCAGCAGCCTAGCGGGGGGGAAGGGTACGCAGTATTTT. It translates to CASSLAGGKGTQYF.

This clonotype showed up just a few times. The genes are TRBV7-2 and TRBJ2-3; tentatively, D is TRBD1 (7 bases). This CDR3 is 15 amino acids long. With 3 bases removed from V and 2 bases from J, the gap between germline ends came to 12 bases. CDR1 and CDR2 from the germline V gene are SGHTA and FQGNSA. CDR3 coding DNA: TGTGCCAGCAGCTTGGGGGGACAGCACACAGATACGCAGTATTTT. Protein product: CASSLGGQHTDTQYF.

The gene calls are TRBV28 and TRBJ1-1; a weak D match, TRBD1 (5 bases). Germline CDR1 is MDHEN and CDR2 is SYDVKM. The CDR3 loop spans 15 amino acids. Deletions cut 2 bases from V and 5 bases from J, with 15 bases between. The CDR3, as DNA: TGTGCCAGCAGTTTAGACGGGACTCTTGGGACTGAAGCTTTCTTT. Translated, it gives CASSLDGTLGTEAFF.

The V call is TRBV14, the J call TRBJ2-7; D remains ambiguous. V was clipped by 4 bases and J by 0 bases, with 13 bases between them. Germline CDR1 reads SGHDN; CDR2 reads FVKESK. The CDR3 loop spans 15 amino acids. The CDR3 here is CASSPEGFFSYEQYF. In nucleotides, the CDR3 is TGTGCCAGCAGCCCCGAAGGGTTCTTCTCCTACGAGCAGTACTTC.

V and J are TRBV7-9 and TRBJ2-3; TRBD1 matches at 9 bases. Germline V gene data show CDR1 as SEHNR and CDR2 as FQNEAQ (reference sequence). V gave up 0 bases and J gave up 3 bases; unmatched junction bases: 4. This CDR3 comprises 16 residues. This CDR3 reads CASSLAGQGMTDTQYF. DNA of the CDR3: TGTGCCAGCAGCTTAGCGGGACAGGGAATGACAGATACGCAGTATTTT.

V and J are TRBV6-5 and TRBJ2-2, with no clear D. Germline V lookup: CDR1 MNHEY, CDR2 SVGAGI. The CDR3 extends over 18 amino acids. The V end was cut by 2 bases, the J end by 2 bases, with 18 bases between. This CDR3 reads CASSYDPPRPSNTGELFF. DNA of the CDR3: TGTGCCAGCAGTTACGACCCCCCACGGCCAAGCAACACCGGGGAGCTGTTTTTT.

CDR3 in DNA: TGTGCCACCAGTGAGGCTAGCGGGAGTAGGGATACGCAGTATTTT. Its protein is CATSEASGSRDTQYF. The chain couples TRBV24-1 to TRBJ2-3, with 10 bases aligning to TRBD2. Germline V gives CDR1 KGHDR, CDR2 SFDVKD. Unmatched junction bases numbered 6, after V lost 4 bases and J lost 6 bases. This CDR3 contains 15 residues.

V usage is TRBV20-1 and J usage is TRBJ2-7; 7 bases agree with TRBD2. The CDR3 is made up of 13 amino acids. The germline V gene has CDR1 DFQATT and CDR2 SNEGSKA (reference sequence). Trimming took 1 base from V and 6 from J; bases not matched to a gene: 6. CDR3 coding DNA: TGCAGTGCTAGAGTTGCGGGAGTGGGCGAGCAGTACTTC. Encoded protein: CSARVAGVGEQYF.

Only one count was recorded for this clonotype. The chain is built from TRBV9 and TRBJ2-1; TRBD1 agrees at 7 bases. Germline V CDR1 and CDR2: SGDLS, YYNGEE. This CDR3 contains 14 residues. After removal of 7 bases from V and 10 bases from J, the junction contained 14 bases not matched to a gene. The CDR3 spells CASDPTGLGSEQFF. The CDR3 nucleotides read TGTGCCAGCGACCCGACAGGGTTGGGGTCCGAGCAGTTCTTC.

The chain recombines TRBV4-1 with TRBJ2-1, with TRBD2 matching over 7 bases. The CDR3 loop spans 16 amino acids. J lost 3 bases, V lost 5 bases, and 10 bases had no gene match. The germline V gene has CDR1 MGHRA and CDR2 YSYEKL. CDR3 DNA sequence: TGCGCCAGCAGCGGTGAATCTAGCGGAGACTACAATGAGCAGTTCTTC. It codes for CASSGESSGDYNEQFF.

This sequence joins TRBV7-2 and TRBJ1-1; D perhaps matches TRBD1 (6 bases). Germline V gene data show CDR1 as SGHTA and CDR2 as FQGNSA. V shed 5 bases and J shed 3 bases, with 28 bases lying between them. The CDR3 totals 19 residues. The CDR3: CASSPYQRGGLLSHTEAFF. The CDR3 nucleotides are TGTGCCAGCAGCCCTTATCAGAGGGGGGGGCTCCTTTCCCACACTGAAGCTTTCTTT. The variable domain in full, with the rest retrieved from reference TRBV7-2 and TRBJ1-1, is GAGVSQSPSNKVTEKGKDVELRCDPISGHTALYWYRQSLGQGLEFLIYFQGNSAPDKSGLPSDRFSAERTGGSVSTLTIQRTQQEDSAVYLCASSPYQRGGLLSHTEAFFGQGTRLTVV.

V usage is TRBV29-1 and J usage is TRBJ2-3, with TRBD2 matching over 10 bases. Germline V gives CDR1 SQVTM, CDR2 ANQGSEA. The CDR3 extends over 13 amino acids. The V segment lost 6 bases and the J segment 4 bases; nucleotides outside the gene matches: 4. CDR3 sequence (DNA): TGCAGCGTGGGGACTAGCGTTGCAGATACGCAGTATTTT. Protein: CSVGTSVADTQYF.

This chain links TRBV7-9 with TRBJ1-2; 8 bases fit TRBD1. The CDR3 is made up of 14 amino acids. V lost 8 bases to trimming and J lost 8 bases; unmatched junction nucleotides: 13. Looked up from germline, CDR1 is SEHNR and CDR2 is FQNEAQ (reference sequence). DNA for the CDR3: TGTGCCAGCTCCGGGACAGGCAGGGTTGGGGGCTACACCTTC. Protein: CASSGTGRVGGYTF.